This T cell receptor (beta chain) derives from a study of blood T cell repertoires in COVID-19. Whole-study context: Samples representing acute and convalescent COVID-19 were sourced from the United States, Italy and Spain.

The germline V gene has CDR1 MNHEY and CDR2 SMNVEV (reference sequence). Trimming shortened V by 6 bases and J by 5 bases, and 16 bases separated the two germline ends. This CDR3 is 14 amino acids long. Libraries were prepared by immunoSEQ multiplex PCR; TCRdb keeps only in-frame clonotypes and omits some of them. This table has some 250,000 clones, roughly 90% appearing once. The source material was peripheral blood. The source is a man under 40 with active or convalescent COVID-19. The rearrangement links TRBV27 to TRBJ1-1; D is unclear. The CDR3: CASRLAGEMTEAFF. CDR3 coding DNA: TGTGCCAGCAGACTGGCCGGAGAGATGACTGAAGCTTTCTTT.